Below, one TCR beta chain is given with its context. The clone's antigen remains unknown. The input lacks base qualities; no much larger clone sits a single base away. The library was generated by 5' RACE. The reads were generated on an Illumina HiSeq 2500. A second PCR of about 6 to 11 cycles was performed with a sample-barcoded 5' primer and a J-beta primer mix. A unique molecular identifier was introduced onto each TCR beta cDNA molecule by a template-switch 5' adaptor carrying 12 random nucleotides. Each sample yielded at least 2.5 million CDR3-containing paired-end reads. All of the RNA was converted into first-strand cDNA using the Mint cDNA synthesis kit, with a TRBC-specific oligonucleotide serving as the primer. Following uracil-DNA glycosylase treatment, a first 18-cycle PCR with universal primers M1SS and BC2_uni_R was performed on all cDNA. The published analysis was carried out like this. For normalization, 1 million high-quality reads were randomly selected from each sample, with every read carrying a distinct molecular identifier. Reads sharing molecular identifiers were discarded rather than binned into consensus sequences. MiTCR, with a Q25 quality threshold and the strictest error-elimination algorithm, was used for CDR3 identification, clonotype clustering and error correction. Lower-bound total TCR beta diversity was estimated with a nonparametric unseen species model using Euler transformation. TCRdb reworked the public reads: Q25 trimming with fastp, MiXCR clone assembly, productive beta chains retained. Rows merge per CDR3 protein into single entries with the most common DNA and genes. What appears here as the V and J calls and clone size reflects TCRdb's work, not the paper's. The sample records about 640,000 distinct CDR3 sequences, around 31% of which are singletons. The ten largest clones take up around 14% of the sample.

The sample originates from a study of blood T cells in healthy people across ages (dated by TCRdb to the mid-2010s). For the study in its entirety: In model experiments, template switching captured roughly one uniquely barcoded TCR beta cDNA molecule for every two T cells. The donors were divided into four age groups: young (average around 15 years), middle-aged (roughly 40), aged (around 59) and long-lived (82). Two additional independent replicas of 1 million unique cDNA reads from the same blood draw were analyzed for two donors (one aged 18 to 30 and one aged 80 or older). Using deep sequencing normalized with unique cDNA molecular identifiers, the study measured how TCR beta repertoire diversity changes with age. To avoid experimental bias, donors of different ages were randomly spread across the sequencing lanes. Broader findings and caveats from the paper: Donor CMV infection status was unknown, potentially confounding age-related changes in expanded clonotypes. Compared with the aged group, the long-lived group had more naive CD4+ T cells, fewer expanded clones and increased TCR diversity, suggesting age selection. Total diversity estimates from one million sequenced T cells were considered lower bounds and underestimates. The percentage of naive T cells measured by flow cytometry correlated strongly with observed TCR beta diversity. Observed TCR beta diversity per million T cells fell roughly linearly with age, and a significant reduction was already apparent by age about 38. Because profiling used bulk unsorted PBMCs, naive and antigen-experienced compartments could not be compared conclusively.

The germline V gene gives CDR1 as SGHRS and CDR2 as YFSETQ. V is pruned by 3 bases and J by 7 bases, leaving 7 bases of the junction without a gene match. The CDR3 spans 15 residues, from the cysteine through the phenylalanine. Only the CDR3 DNA is retained, 45 bases long and in frame from the first base. The donors were a few dozen Caucasian individuals from Russia, aged roughly 6 to 100 years, who were systemically healthy. Ten milliliters of peripheral blood were drawn from each donor into EDTA-treated Vacutainer tubes. Ficoll-Paque density-gradient centrifugation was used to isolate PBMCs, with at least 6.5 million per sample. Trizol reagent was used to extract total RNA from PBMCs, with at least 5 micrograms per sample. Naive CD45RAhigh/CD27high T cell percentages were measured by flow cytometry on a PBMC aliquot from every donor.

The receptor was isolated from a woman over 75 in good health. This sequence uses TRBV5-1 and TRBJ2-1; the central 10 bases match TRBD2. The sequencing sample was made of blood. Read as DNA, the sequence is TGCGCCAGCAGCTCCACTAGCGGGGCATTAAATGAGCAGTTCTTC. Its protein product is CASSSTSGALNEQFF.